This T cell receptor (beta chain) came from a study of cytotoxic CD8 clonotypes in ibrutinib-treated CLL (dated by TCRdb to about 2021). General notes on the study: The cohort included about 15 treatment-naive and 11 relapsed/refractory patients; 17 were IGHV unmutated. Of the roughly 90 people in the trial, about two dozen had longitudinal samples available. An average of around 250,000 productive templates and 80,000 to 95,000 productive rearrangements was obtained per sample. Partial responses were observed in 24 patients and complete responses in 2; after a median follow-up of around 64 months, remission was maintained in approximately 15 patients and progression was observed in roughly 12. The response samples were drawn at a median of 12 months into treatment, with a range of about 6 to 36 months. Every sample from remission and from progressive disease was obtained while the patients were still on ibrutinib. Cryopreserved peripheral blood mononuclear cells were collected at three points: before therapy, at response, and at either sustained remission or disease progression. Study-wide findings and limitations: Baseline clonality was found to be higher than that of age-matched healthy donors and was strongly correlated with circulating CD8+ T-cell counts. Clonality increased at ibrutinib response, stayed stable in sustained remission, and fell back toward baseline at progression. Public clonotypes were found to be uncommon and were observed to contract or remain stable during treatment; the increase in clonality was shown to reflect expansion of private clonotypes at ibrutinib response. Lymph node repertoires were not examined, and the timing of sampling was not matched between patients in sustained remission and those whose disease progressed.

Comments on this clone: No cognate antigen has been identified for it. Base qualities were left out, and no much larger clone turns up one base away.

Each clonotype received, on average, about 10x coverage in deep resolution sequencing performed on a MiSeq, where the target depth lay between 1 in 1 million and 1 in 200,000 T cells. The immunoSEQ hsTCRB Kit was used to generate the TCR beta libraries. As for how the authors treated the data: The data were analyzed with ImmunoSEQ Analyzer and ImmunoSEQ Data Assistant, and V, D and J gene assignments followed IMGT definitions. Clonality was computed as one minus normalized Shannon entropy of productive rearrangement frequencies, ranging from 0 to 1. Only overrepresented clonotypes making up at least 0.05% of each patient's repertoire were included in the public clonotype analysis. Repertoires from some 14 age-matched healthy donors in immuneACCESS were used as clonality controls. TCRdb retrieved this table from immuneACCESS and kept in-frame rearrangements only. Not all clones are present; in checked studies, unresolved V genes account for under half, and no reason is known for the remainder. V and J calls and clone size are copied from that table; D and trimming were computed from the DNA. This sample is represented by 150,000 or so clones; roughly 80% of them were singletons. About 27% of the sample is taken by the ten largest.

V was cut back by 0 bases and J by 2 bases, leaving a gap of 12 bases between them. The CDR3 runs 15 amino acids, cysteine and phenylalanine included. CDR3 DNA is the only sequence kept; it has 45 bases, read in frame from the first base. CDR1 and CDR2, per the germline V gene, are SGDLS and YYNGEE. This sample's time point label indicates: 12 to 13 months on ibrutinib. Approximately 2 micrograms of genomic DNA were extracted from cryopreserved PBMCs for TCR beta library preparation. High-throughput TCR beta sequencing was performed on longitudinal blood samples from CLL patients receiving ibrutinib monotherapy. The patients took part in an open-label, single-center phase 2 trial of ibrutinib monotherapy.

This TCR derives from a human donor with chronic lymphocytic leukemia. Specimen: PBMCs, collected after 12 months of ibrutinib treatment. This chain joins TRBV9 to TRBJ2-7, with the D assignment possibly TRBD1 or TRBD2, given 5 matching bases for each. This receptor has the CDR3 CASSVALGTAYEQYF. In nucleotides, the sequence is TGTGCCAGCAGCGTAGCTCTGGGGACCGCCTACGAGCAGTACTTC.